This is a list of T cell receptor beta chains from one sample in a study of T cells in Graves' hyperthyroidism and ophthalmopathy. TCRdb re-derived calls from the multiplex PCR reads in MiXCR, one entry per CDR3 protein. The sample shows about 350,000 distinct CDR3 sequences, 15% to 20% of them seen only once. Sequenced material: blood. The receptors come from a woman in her thirties or forties with Graves' ophthalmopathy. Each CDR3 is given with its conserved first and last residue. The order of the fields is V gene, clone size, D gene, J gene, CDR3 protein, CDR3 DNA. D genes are given only for firm matches. For some rows the clone size is stated as once, few or many, or as a class when expanded; others skip it.

TRBV6-1,many,-,TRBJ1-1,CASSELDRNTEAFF,TGTGCCAGCAGTGAGCTGGACAGGAACACTGAAGCTTTCTTT
TRBV11-1,-,TRBD1,TRBJ1-1,CASSFSPGTGSGVGTEAFF,TGTGCCAGCAGTTTCTCTCCCGGGACAGGGTCGGGTGTGGGCACTGAAGCTTTCTTT
TRBV20-1,many,TRBD2,TRBJ2-7,CSASGGTSGYEQYF,TGCAGTGCTAGTGGGGGGACTAGCGGCTACGAGCAGTACTTC
TRBV10-3,many,TRBD2,TRBJ2-2,CAITGTSGVGELFF,TGTGCCATCACCGGGACTAGCGGCGTCGGGGAGCTGTTTTTT
TRBV7-8,many,TRBD1,TRBJ2-7,CASSLDRVEQYF,TGTGCCAGCAGTTTGGACAGGGTTGAGCAGTACTTC
TRBV6-2/TRBV6-3,few,-,TRBJ1-1,CASSPNRYTEAFF,TGTGCCAGCAGTCCGAACAGGTACACTGAAGCTTTCTTT
TRBV28,many,-,TRBJ1-2,CASTQGYGYTF,TGTGCCAGCACACAGGGTTATGGCTACACCTTC
TRBV19,many,-,TRBJ1-1,CASSVKGNTEAFF,TGTGCCAGTAGTGTTAAGGGTAACACTGAAGCTTTCTTT
TRBV12-3/TRBV12-4,-,-,TRBJ2-7,CASRRLGNEQYF,TGTGCCAGCAGACGACTGGGGAACGAGCAGTACTTC
TRBV6-5,many,-,TRBJ2-7,CASIREVALDEQYF,TGTGCCAGCATAAGGGAAGTGGCTTTGGACGAGCAGTACTTC
TRBV6-1,many,-,TRBJ1-3,CASSAKQVRSGGNTIYF,TGTGCCAGCAGTGCGAAACAGGTCCGATCGGGGGGAAACACCATATATTTT
TRBV14,many,-,TRBJ1-3,CASSQEMSSGNTIYF,TGTGCCAGCAGCCAAGAAATGAGCTCTGGAAACACCATATATTTT
TRBV12-3/TRBV12-4,many,TRBD1,TRBJ1-1,CASRKGAGTEAFF,TGTGCCAGCAGAAAGGGGGCTGGCACTGAAGCTTTCTTT
TRBV28,many,-,TRBJ1-2,CASSLPGFYGYTF,TGTGCCAGCAGTTTACCCGGATTCTATGGCTACACCTTC
TRBV7-2,many,-,TRBJ1-5,CASSTGHHSNQPQHF,TGTGCCAGCAGCACGGGACACCATAGCAATCAGCCCCAGCATTTT
TRBV7-9,many,TRBD2,TRBJ2-7,CASSLVGREENYEQYF,TGTGCCAGCAGCTTAGTTGGGCGGGAGGAAAACTACGAGCAGTACTTC
TRBV20-1,many,-,TRBJ1-1,CSANHRENTEAFF,TGCAGTGCTAATCACAGGGAGAACACTGAAGCTTTCTTT
TRBV28,many,-,TRBJ1-6,CASSSGQSNSPLHF,TGTGCCAGCAGTTCCGGACAAAGTAATTCACCCCTCCACTTT
TRBV12-5,-,-,TRBJ2-2,CASGLVSYGGTGTGELFF,TGTGCTAGTGGTTTAGTTAGTTATGGCGGGACGGGCACCGGGGAGCTGTTTTTT
TRBV6-1,many,TRBD2,TRBJ2-7,CASSNSGRPYEQYF,TGTGCCAGCAGTAATAGCGGGAGGCCCTACGAGCAGTACTTC
TRBV2,many,TRBD1,TRBJ1-5,CATASGTGNQPQHF,TGTGCCACCGCCTCCGGGACAGGGAATCAGCCCCAGCATTTT
TRBV6-1,many,-,TRBJ1-5,CASSEQGPGQPQHF,TGTGCCAGCAGTGAACAGGGGCCGGGACAGCCCCAGCATTTT
TRBV9,many,TRBD2,TRBJ2-4,CASSVVASGSPGNIQYF,TGTGCCAGCAGCGTAGTGGCTAGCGGGAGCCCCGGGAACATTCAGTACTTC
TRBV6-1,-,-,TRBJ2-7,CASTMAGTSNEQYF,TGTGCCAGCACCATGGCCGGGACGTCAAACGAGCAGTACTTC
TRBV5-1,many,-,TRBJ1-2,CASSLSSGSYGYTF,TGCGCCAGCAGCTTGTCCTCGGGCAGCTATGGCTACACCTTC
TRBV7-2,few,-,TRBJ2-7,CASSLGGISFHEQYF,TGTGCCAGCAGCTTAGGAGGGATTAGCTTCCACGAGCAGTACTTC
TRBV20-1,-,TRBD1,TRBJ1-2,CSAPRGRAGYTF,TGCAGTGCTCCCAGGGGGCGGGCTGGCTACACCTTC
TRBV11-3,-,-,TRBJ2-5,CASSLHDQETQYF,TGTGCCAGCAGCTTACATGATCAAGAGACCCAGTACTTC
TRBV4-3,-,TRBD2,TRBJ2-7,CASSQATSGNSYEQYF,TGCGCCAGCAGCCAGGCGACTAGCGGGAACTCCTACGAGCAGTACTTC
TRBV27,many,-,TRBJ1-5,CASSPAEGNQPQHF,TGTGCCAGCAGTCCGGCGGAGGGCAATCAGCCCCAGCATTTT
TRBV6-1,many,-,TRBJ2-5,CASSENIEMETQYF,TGTGCCAGCAGTGAAAATATAGAGATGGAGACCCAGTACTTC
TRBV28,many,-,TRBJ2-7,CASSLQVGEQYF,TGTGCCAGCAGCCTACAGGTCGGCGAGCAGTACTTC
TRBV13,many,TRBD1,TRBJ2-7,CASSKGTGGYEQYF,TGTGCCAGCAGCAAAGGGACAGGGGGCTACGAGCAGTACTTC
TRBV12-3/TRBV12-4,many,-,TRBJ2-2,CASSSLYGGELFF,TGTGCCAGCAGCTCCTTGTATGGCGGGGAGCTGTTTTTT
TRBV20-1,many,TRBD1,TRBJ2-7,CSARPTNRDRANEQYF,TGCAGTGCTAGACCCACAAACCGGGACAGGGCCAACGAGCAGTACTTC
TRBV29-1,many,TRBD1,TRBJ2-5,CSAGQGQETQYF,TGCAGCGCTGGACAGGGGCAAGAGACCCAGTACTTC
TRBV7-2,many,-,TRBJ2-4,CASRSGTIAKNIQYF,TGTGCCAGCAGGAGCGGAACCATAGCCAAAAACATTCAGTACTTC
TRBV30,many,-,TRBJ1-5,CAWTTKSNQPQHF,TGTGCCTGGACAACAAAAAGCAATCAGCCCCAGCATTTT
TRBV7-9,many,-,TRBJ1-1,CASSRTGSNTEAFF,TGTGCCAGCAGTCGAACAGGGTCGAACACTGAAGCTTTCTTT
TRBV6-2/TRBV6-3,-,-,TRBJ1-3,CASSYRAGDGNTIYF,TGTGCCAGCAGTTACCGAGCCGGCGATGGGAACACCATATATTTT
TRBV7-9,many,TRBD1,TRBJ2-7,CASSLGGTGDEQYF,TGTGCCAGCAGCTTAGGTGGGACAGGGGACGAGCAGTACTTC
TRBV6-5,-,-,TRBJ1-2,CASSFSARIGYSF,TGTGCCAGCAGTTTCTCAGCAAGGATTGGCTACAGCTTC
TRBV20-1,many,TRBD1,TRBJ1-1,CSARPGQGVTEAFF,TGCAGTGCTAGACCGGGACAGGGCGTCACTGAAGCTTTCTTT
TRBV20-1,many,TRBD2,TRBJ2-7,CSAGRGYPYEQYF,TGCAGTGCCGGGAGGGGGTATCCCTACGAGCAGTACTTC
TRBV20-1,many,-,TRBJ1-2,CSVYDPRDYGYTF,TGCAGTGTGTACGATCCTAGGGACTATGGCTACACCTTC
TRBV11-1,-,-,TRBJ2-7,CASSLPTGSASYEQYF,TGTGCCAGCAGCTTACCAACGGGGTCAGCGTCCTACGAGCAGTACTTC
TRBV28,-,-,TRBJ2-5,CASSFYNLGGETQYF,TGTGCCAGCAGTTTCTACAACCTTGGGGGCGAGACCCAGTACTTC
TRBV19,many,TRBD2,TRBJ2-2,CASSRLAGGRRNTGELFF,TGTGCCAGTAGTAGACTAGCGGGAGGCCGGAGGAACACCGGGGAGCTGTTTTTT
TRBV28,many,TRBD1,TRBJ1-6,CASSLTDLGQRDSPLHF,TGTGCCAGCAGTTTGACGGACCTGGGACAGAGGGATTCACCCCTCCACTTT
TRBV28,many,TRBD2,TRBJ2-7,CASYPGTSGSLDTHSYEQYF,TGTGCCAGTTACCCCGGGACTAGCGGGAGTTTGGACACCCATTCCTACGAGCAGTACTTC
TRBV29-1,few,TRBD2,TRBJ2-7,CSVAGGRAGVLHEQYF,TGCAGCGTTGCCGGGGGGAGGGCGGGAGTGTTGCACGAGCAGTACTTC
TRBV18,many,-,TRBJ2-7,CASSPALGGYSYEQYF,TGTGCCAGCTCACCAGCTTTGGGGGGCTACTCCTACGAGCAGTACTTC
TRBV10-3,many,TRBD1,TRBJ2-7,CAIRDSETYEQYF,TGTGCCATCCGGGACAGCGAAACCTACGAGCAGTACTTC
TRBV4-3,-,TRBD1,TRBJ1-2,CASSQDPTGAPLYGYTF,TGCGCCAGCAGCCAAGACCCGACAGGGGCCCCCCTCTATGGCTACACCTTC
TRBV7-8,many,TRBD1,TRBJ2-7,CASSLGGTGGYEQYF,TGTGCCAGCAGCTTAGGGGGGACAGGGGGTTACGAGCAGTACTTC
TRBV12-3/TRBV12-4,-,-,TRBJ1-1,CASSRNGVSPAGAFF,TGTGCCAGCAGCCGAAACGGGGTGAGTCCCGCCGGCGCTTTCTTT
TRBV6-5,-,-,TRBJ2-7,CASSYSTTDYEQYF,TGTGCCAGCAGTTACTCGACGACAGACTACGAGCAGTACTTC
TRBV12-3/TRBV12-4,-,-,TRBJ1-2,CASSSPRSGYTF,TGTGCCAGCAGTTCCCCGCGCAGTGGCTACACCTTC
TRBV10-3,many,-,TRBJ1-1,CAISSGSSNTEAFF,TGTGCCATCAGTTCCGGGTCTTCGAACACTGAAGCTTTCTTT